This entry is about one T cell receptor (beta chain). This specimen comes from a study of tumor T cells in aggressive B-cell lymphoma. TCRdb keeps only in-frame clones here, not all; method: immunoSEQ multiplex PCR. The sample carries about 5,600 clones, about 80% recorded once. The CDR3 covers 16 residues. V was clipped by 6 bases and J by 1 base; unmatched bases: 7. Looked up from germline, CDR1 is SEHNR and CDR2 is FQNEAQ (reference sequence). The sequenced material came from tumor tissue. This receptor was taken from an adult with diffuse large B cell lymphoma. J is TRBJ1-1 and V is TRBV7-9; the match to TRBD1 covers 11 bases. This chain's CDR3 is CASSWTGGRRNTEAFF. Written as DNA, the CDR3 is TGTGCCAGCAGTTGGACAGGGGGCCGACGGAACACTGAAGCTTTCTTT.